The 2 T cell receptor beta chains below come from one sample, sequenced in a study of T cell changes during pregnancy in multiple sclerosis. Clones were sequenced by immunoSEQ multiplex PCR, and TCRdb holds only the in-frame ones, with some missing. The data show about 36,000 clones, with about 91% seen just once and roughly 0.45% held by the top ten. The input for sequencing was CD4+ T cells from peripheral blood mononuclear cells, taken after pregnancy. The receptors stem from a female donor with multiple sclerosis, enrolled in a pregnancy study.

The chain carries TRBV30 and TRBJ1-1, with 7 bases lining up with TRBD1. Losses at the gene ends were 1 base for V and 10 bases for J; bases not matched to a gene: 9. The CDR3 has 13 amino acids. Germline V gene lookup returns CDR1 GTSNPN and CDR2 SVGIG (reference sequence). The CDR3 region is CAWSGATGVGAFF. DNA of the CDR3: TGTGCCTGGAGTGGGGCCACAGGGGTAGGAGCTTTCTTT. Full variable domain (missing parts from reference TRBV30 and TRBJ1-1): SQTIHQWPATLVQPVGSPLSLECTVEGTSNPNLYWYRQAAGRGLQLLFYSVGIGQISSEVPQNLSASRPQDRQFILSSKKLLLSDSGFYLCAWSGATGVGAFFGQGTRLTVV.

The chain combines TRBV27 with TRBJ2-7; TRBD1 matches at 7 bases. Germline V lookup: CDR1 MNHEY, CDR2 SMNVEV (reference sequence). The V segment lost 6 bases and the J segment 0 bases; nucleotides outside the gene matches: 2. The CDR3 extends over 13 amino acids. DNA for the CDR3: TGTGCCAGCAGGAGGGACAGCTCCTACGAGCAGTACTTC. Protein sequence: CASRRDSSYEQYF.